Described below is a single TCR beta chain sequence and its context. Its recognized antigen is unknown. The sample holds no much larger clone one base away, and base qualities are not on file. At one collaborating source in Seattle, patients were enrolled during active infection and were followed longitudinally through the course of disease. Whole blood was collected in K2EDTA tubes by collaborating institutions according to the institutions' own protocols. Collaborator samples were shipped for TCRbeta analysis as frozen whole blood, isolated PBMCs, or DNA extracted from either sample type. TCRbeta CDR3 regions were amplified from genomic DNA by means of the immunoSEQ Assay, a bias-controlled multiplex PCR. The study's processing was this. Within the assay, amplification of reference gene primers was used to estimate how many nucleated cells each sample contained. To quantify the absolute abundance of each unique TCRbeta CDR3 rearrangement, sequence reads were collapsed and filtered. Productive Simpson clonality was computed per sample as the square root of Simpson's diversity index over productive rearrangements. TCRdb stores this immuneACCESS table with in-frame sequences only. Part of the clones is absent; in the studies checked, under half of the shortfall reflects unresolved V genes, and no reason is known for the rest. D and trimming were read from the DNA, whereas the V and J calls and clone size are those reported in that table. This sample comprises over 200,000 clones, roughly 90% of them detected only once. The biggest ten clones account for 0.7% to 0.85% of the sample.

The data derive from a study of blood T cell repertoires in COVID-19 (dated by TCRdb to about 2020). In terms of the full investigation: Samples from collaborators originated in the United States, Italy and Spain and spanned both the acute and convalescent phases of COVID-19. The dataset comprised deeply sampled blood TCRbeta repertoires from subjects exposed to, actively infected with, or recovered from COVID-19. The material from the prospective study consisted of cDNA or gDNA derived from T cells, B-cell-depleted T cells, or PBMCs. The repertoires were released in a freely available public database intended as a resource for research on the immune response to SARS-CoV-2. Where HLA class I and class II types were available, the types were taken from metadata supplied by the sample provider, not from assay-based typing. The samples were drawn from the first 160 participants of the ongoing ImmuneRACE study and from some 1,300 subjects provided by 6 global collaborators. A de-identified subject ID, COVID-19 status, age in years and sex were almost always included in the sample metadata.

The germline V gene supplies CDR1 SGHTA and CDR2 FQGNSA. Measured from the cysteine to the phenylalanine, the CDR3 is 15 residues long. Only CDR3 DNA remains: 45 bases, in frame from the first base. Here V drops 0 bases and J drops 5 bases, and the junction holds 4 bases not matched to any gene. Summary of the overall study and its limitations: The amount of clinical and demographic metadata varied by source and participant and was provided uncurated.

The TCR originated in a man aged 55-75 years with COVID-19, enrolled during active disease. Specimen: peripheral blood. The V and J segments used are TRBV7-2 and TRBJ1-1, and 9 bases in between align with TRBD1. The base sequence is TGTGCCAGCAGCTTAGCGCTCGGACAGGGGACTGAAGCTTTCTTT. Translation gives CASSLALGQGTEAFF.